Listed below are T cell receptor beta chains from one sample, sequenced in a study of T-cell reconstitution after alpha-beta-depleted transplantation in children. TCRdb processed the PCR reads anew with MiXCR; each CDR3 protein has one entry. Among over 25,000 distinct CDR3 sequences listed, 5% to 7.5% were seen once. The specimen comprised peripheral blood, sampled 60 days after TCRalphabeta/CD19-depleted stem cell transplant. The source of these receptors is a child under three years old who had a stem cell transplant for acute myeloid leukemia, so the T cells may come from the graft donor. The CDR3 runs from the conserved cysteine through the conserved F or W. Each record gives: clone size, D gene, V gene, J gene, CDR3 protein, CDR3 DNA. A D gene is named only where the DNA matches it firmly. Rows may omit the clone size; those that give it use once, few, many or a size class.

abundance: .
d_gene: TRBD2
v_gene: TRBV6-5
j_gene: TRBJ2-5
CDR3aa: CASSFPGLAGGQRKTQYF
CDR3nt: TGTGCCAGCAGTTTCCCGGGACTAGCGGGAGGTCAGAGGAAGACCCAGTACTTC

abundance: many
d_gene: TRBD2
v_gene: TRBV7-9
j_gene: TRBJ2-5
CDR3aa: CASSGTSGTVTQYF
CDR3nt: TGTGCCAGCAGCGGGACTAGCGGGACGGTGACCCAGTACTTC

abundance: many
d_gene: .
v_gene: TRBV12-3/TRBV12-4
j_gene: TRBJ2-5
CDR3aa: CASSTEYQETQYF
CDR3nt: TGTGCCAGCAGCACGGAGTACCAAGAGACCCAGTACTTC

abundance: many
d_gene: .
v_gene: TRBV2
j_gene: TRBJ2-7
CDR3aa: CASSSTGFEQYF
CDR3nt: TGTGCCAGCAGTTCCACAGGGTTCGAGCAGTACTTC

abundance: .
d_gene: .
v_gene: TRBV3-1
j_gene: TRBJ2-3
CDR3aa: CACRPLVGPAGDTDTQYF
CDR3nt: TGTGCCTGCAGACCCCTCGTAGGTCCAGCGGGTGACACAGATACGCAGTATTTT

abundance: many
d_gene: .
v_gene: TRBV7-2
j_gene: TRBJ2-7
CDR3aa: CASSLDRPYEQYF
CDR3nt: TGTGCCAGCAGCTTAGACAGGCCCTACGAGCAGTACTTC

abundance: few
d_gene: .
v_gene: TRBV4-3
j_gene: TRBJ2-1
CDR3aa: CASSHIPGPGWLQFF
CDR3nt: TGCGCCAGCAGCCACATCCCGGGCCCAGGTTGGCTACAGTTCTTC

abundance: many
d_gene: .
v_gene: TRBV20-1
j_gene: TRBJ1-1
CDR3aa: CSADLHRTEAFF
CDR3nt: TGCAGTGCCGATTTACACCGCACTGAAGCTTTCTTT

abundance: many
d_gene: .
v_gene: TRBV12-5
j_gene: TRBJ2-3
CDR3aa: CASGESKSTDTQYF
CDR3nt: TGTGCTAGTGGGGAAAGTAAAAGCACAGATACGCAGTATTTT

abundance: .
d_gene: TRBD1
v_gene: TRBV7-9
j_gene: TRBJ1-2
CDR3aa: CASSAPGQMGYTF
CDR3nt: TGTGCCAGCAGCGCCCCGGGACAGATGGGCTACACCTTC

abundance: few
d_gene: TRBD1
v_gene: TRBV19
j_gene: TRBJ1-4
CDR3aa: CASNVGTGYEKLFF
CDR3nt: TGTGCCAGTAACGTTGGGACAGGGTATGAAAAACTGTTTTTT

abundance: .
d_gene: TRBD2
v_gene: TRBV30
j_gene: TRBJ2-7
CDR3aa: CAWRPKSGTSSYEQYF
CDR3nt: TGTGCCTGGAGGCCAAAGTCAGGGACTAGCTCCTACGAGCAGTACTTC

abundance: many
d_gene: TRBD1
v_gene: TRBV11-2
j_gene: TRBJ1-6
CDR3aa: CASSYRDRGSRNSPLHF
CDR3nt: TGTGCCAGCAGCTACCGGGACAGGGGATCGAGAAATTCACCCCTCCACTTT

abundance: many
d_gene: .
v_gene: TRBV27
j_gene: TRBJ2-1
CDR3aa: CASSKGDPSYNEQFF
CDR3nt: TGTGCCAGCAGTAAAGGGGACCCTTCCTACAATGAGCAGTTCTTC

abundance: once
d_gene: .
v_gene: TRBV10-2
j_gene: TRBJ1-2
CDR3aa: CASSEVWQDQSNYGYTF
CDR3nt: TGCGCCAGCAGTGAGGTTTGGCAGGACCAGTCTAACTATGGCTACACCTTC

abundance: many
d_gene: .
v_gene: TRBV4-1
j_gene: TRBJ2-7
CDR3aa: CASSRQETYEQYF
CDR3nt: TGCGCCAGCAGCCGACAGGAGACCTACGAGCAGTACTTC

abundance: many
d_gene: .
v_gene: TRBV5-1
j_gene: TRBJ2-1
CDR3aa: CASSLAAGRKHEQFF
CDR3nt: TGCGCCAGCAGCTTGGCTGCGGGGAGAAAGCATGAGCAGTTCTTC

abundance: many
d_gene: TRBD2
v_gene: TRBV4-3
j_gene: TRBJ2-2
CDR3aa: CASSQVAGGPNTGELFF
CDR3nt: TGCGCCAGCAGCCAAGTCGCGGGGGGCCCGAACACCGGGGAGCTGTTTTTT

abundance: few
d_gene: TRBD2
v_gene: TRBV9
j_gene: TRBJ2-2
CDR3aa: CASSVDGSGGTTGELFF
CDR3nt: TGTGCCAGCAGCGTAGATGGTAGCGGGGGTACTACCGGGGAGCTGTTTTTT

abundance: many
d_gene: TRBD1
v_gene: TRBV24-1
j_gene: TRBJ1-5
CDR3aa: CATSDLGGPSNQPQHF
CDR3nt: TGTGCCACCAGTGATTTAGGGGGCCCTAGCAATCAGCCCCAGCATTTT

abundance: many
d_gene: .
v_gene: TRBV5-6
j_gene: TRBJ2-7
CDR3aa: CASTSGGIEQYF
CDR3nt: TGTGCCAGCACCTCCGGCGGGATCGAGCAGTACTTC

abundance: many
d_gene: .
v_gene: TRBV29-1
j_gene: TRBJ2-7
CDR3aa: CSGLGDGRGGSRDYEQYF
CDR3nt: TGCAGCGGCCTGGGTGACGGACGGGGTGGTTCTAGGGACTACGAGCAGTACTTC

abundance: many
d_gene: TRBD1
v_gene: TRBV6-5
j_gene: TRBJ1-1
CDR3aa: CASSRQGPTTEAFF
CDR3nt: TGTGCCAGCAGCCGACAGGGACCAACCACTGAAGCTTTCTTT

abundance: many
d_gene: TRBD1
v_gene: TRBV20-1
j_gene: TRBJ1-5
CDR3aa: CSAGDRGFQPQHF
CDR3nt: TGCAGTGCTGGGGACAGGGGCTTTCAGCCCCAGCATTTT